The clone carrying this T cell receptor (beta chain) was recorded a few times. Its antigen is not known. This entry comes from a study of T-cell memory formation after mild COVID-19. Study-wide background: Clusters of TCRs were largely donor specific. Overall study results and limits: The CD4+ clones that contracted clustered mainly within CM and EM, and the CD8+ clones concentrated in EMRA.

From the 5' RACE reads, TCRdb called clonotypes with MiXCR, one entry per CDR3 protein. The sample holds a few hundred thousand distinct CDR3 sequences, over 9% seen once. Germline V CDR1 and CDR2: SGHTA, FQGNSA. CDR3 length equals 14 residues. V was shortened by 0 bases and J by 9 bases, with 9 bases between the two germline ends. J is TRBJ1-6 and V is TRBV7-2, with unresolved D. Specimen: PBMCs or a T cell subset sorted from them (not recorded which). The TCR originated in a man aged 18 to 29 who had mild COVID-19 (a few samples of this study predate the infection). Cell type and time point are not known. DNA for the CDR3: TGTGCCAGCAGCTTAGCGACGGGAGGTTCACCCCTCCACTTT. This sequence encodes CASSLATGGSPLHF.